Each of the 24 T cell receptor beta chains below was sequenced from the same sample in a study of blood T cell repertoires in COVID-19. Only in-frame clones appear in the TCRdb table, and some are missing; sequencing was by immunoSEQ multiplex PCR. The top ten clones hold about 2.8% of a sample with about 160,000 clones, approximately 88% of them seen once. Sequencing used peripheral blood. Receptors originate from a man aged 55 to 70 with acute or convalescent COVID-19.

The chain carries TRBV18 and TRBJ1-1; D is possibly TRBD1 (5 bases). The germline CDR1 and CDR2 sequences are KGHSH and LQKENI. This CDR3 has 15 amino acids. The V and J ends lost 3 bases and 3 bases respectively, with 14 bases between them. The CDR3: CASSPVIGGDTEAFF. DNA for the CDR3: TGTGCCAGCTCACCGGTGATCGGGGGAGACACTGAAGCTTTCTTT.

The chain has TRBV5-1 and TRBJ2-1, with 8 bases aligning to TRBD2. Per the germline V gene, CDR1 is SGHRS and CDR2 is YFSETQ. The CDR3 spans 13 residues. V was clipped by 0 bases and J by 10 bases; unmatched bases: 3. The CDR3 spells CASSLGVAGEQFF. The CDR3, as DNA: TGCGCCAGCAGCTTGGGGGTAGCGGGAGAGCAGTTCTTC.

This clone showed up just a few times. The rearrangement links TRBV15 to TRBJ1-3; D not certain. Trimming took 7 bases from V and 1 from J, leaving 23 bases between them. CDR3 length equals 18 residues. The V gene's germline CDR1 is LNHNV and CDR2 YYDKDF (reference sequence). CDR3 amino acids: CATKVGRNGFRSGNTIYF. The CDR3 nucleotides read TGTGCCACCAAGGTAGGTAGGAACGGGTTCAGATCTGGAAACACCATATATTTT.

The CDR3 spells CASTQGGNYGYTF. CDR3 nucleotide sequence: TGTGCCAGCACCCAGGGGGGTAACTATGGCTACACCTTC. This chain links TRBV3-1 (or the pseudogene TRBV3-2) with TRBJ1-2, with TRBD1 matching over 7 bases. Germline trimming cut 7 bases from V and 1 base from J; bases unmatched to any gene: 3. Germline V CDR1 and CDR2: LGHDT, YNNKEL (reference sequence). CDR3 length: 13 residues.

The rearrangement uses TRBV5-4 and TRBJ1-1; weak D call: TRBD1 (6 bases). Germline CDR1 reads SGHNT; CDR2 reads YYREEE (reference sequence). The CDR3 has 15 residues. Trimming pared 4 bases from V and 1 base from J, leaving 14 bases between. The CDR3 loop is CASSPGLGANTEAFF. CDR3 sequence (DNA): TGTGCCAGCAGCCCAGGACTGGGGGCGAACACTGAAGCTTTCTTT. The whole variable domain, filled in from reference TRBV5-4 and TRBJ1-1, reads ETGVTQSPTHLIKTRGQQVTLRCSSQSGHNTVSWYQQALGQGPQFIFQYYREEENGRGNFPPRFSGLQFPNYSSELNVNALELDDSALYLCASSPGLGANTEAFFGQGTRLTVV.

The chain combines TRBV29-1 with TRBJ2-7, with D unclear. The CDR3 consists of 12 residues. Germline V gene data show CDR1 as SQVTM and CDR2 as ANQGSEA. Trimming removed 3 bases from V and 3 bases from J, with 9 bases in between. Here the CDR3 DNA reads TGCAGCGTTGAGTTGCGGCACTACGAGCAGTACTTC. Protein product: CSVELRHYEQYF.

The count of this clone is one. The rearrangement uses TRBV7-9 and TRBJ2-7; 7 bases map to TRBD2. The CDR3 is 16 amino acids. Germline CDR1 and CDR2: SEHNR and FQNEAQ (reference sequence). Trimming at V came to 1 base and at J to 0 bases, leaving 6 bases not matched to a gene. The chain's CDR3 is CASSLGVTSSSYEQYF. In nucleotides, the CDR3 is TGTGCCAGCAGCTTAGGTGTGACTAGCAGCTCCTACGAGCAGTACTTC.

This sequence joins TRBV27 and TRBJ2-1; perhaps TRBD1 as D (6 bases). Trimming took off 3 bases at V and 9 bases at J, with 15 bases between the two ends. The CDR3 consists of 14 residues. The germline gives CDR1 MNHEY, CDR2 SMNVEV (reference sequence). The CDR3 region has the DNA TGTGCCAGCAGTTTTCACCGGGACAACAGTGAGCAGTTCTTC. Encoded protein: CASSFHRDNSEQFF.

The rearrangement joins TRBV19 to TRBJ1-4, with TRBD1 as a possible D gene (5 bases). Trimming shortened V by 11 bases and J by 2 bases, and 15 bases separated the two germline ends. The CDR3 totals 14 residues. Germline assignment: CDR1 LNHDA and CDR2 SQIVND (reference sequence). CDR3 sequence: CAARPGWTNEKLFF. The CDR3 region has the DNA TGTGCCGCTAGACCAGGGTGGACTAATGAAAAACTGTTTTTT.

V is TRBV19 and J is TRBJ1-1, with a weak D call TRBD1 (5 bases). This CDR3 spans 16 amino acids. Trimming took 6 bases from V and 0 from J, leaving 17 bases between them. CDR1 and CDR2 from the germline V gene are LNHDA and SQIVND (reference sequence). CDR3 amino acids: CASRWGGPRVNTEAFF. The CDR3, as DNA: TGTGCCAGTAGATGGGGGGGTCCCAGAGTGAACACTGAAGCTTTCTTT. The full variable domain, completed using reference TRBV19 and TRBJ1-1, is DGGITQSPKYLFRKEGQNVTLSCEQNLNHDAMYWYRQDPGQGLRLIYYSQIVNDFQKGDIAEGYSVSREKKESFPLTVTSAQKNPTAFYLCASRWGGPRVNTEAFFGQGTRLTVV.

The chain couples TRBV2 to TRBJ1-2; TRBD1 is a possible D gene (6 bases). This CDR3 region has 13 residues. Germline V gene data show CDR1 as SNHLY and CDR2 as FYNNEI. The ends were cut back, 6 bases at V and 1 base at J, with 9 bases in the middle. The CDR3 nucleotides read TGTGCCAGCAGCGACAGGAGTAACTATGGCTACACCTTC. This gives the protein CASSDRSNYGYTF. Using reference TRBV2 and TRBJ1-2 for the parts outside the CDR3, the full variable domain is EPEVTQTPSHQVTQMGQEVILRCVPISNHLYFYWYRQILGQKVEFLVSFYNNEISEKSEIFDDQFSVERPDGSNFTLKIRSTKLEDSAMYFCASSDRSNYGYTFGSGTRLTVV.

This sequence joins TRBV23-1 and TRBJ1-4; TRBD1 might be the D (5 bases). TRBV23-1 is labeled an ORF, and its function is uncertain. This CDR3 has 14 residues. V lost 8 bases to trimming and J lost 6 bases, with 16 bases between them. The CDR3 region is CASPIRGCDEKLFF. Here the CDR3 DNA reads TGCGCCAGCCCGATTCGGGGGTGTGATGAAAAACTGTTTTTT.

This clone was observed a handful of times. The CDR3 nucleotides are TGTGCCAGCTCGCCTAAACAGGGGCATGGCTACACCTTC. It translates to CASSPKQGHGYTF. The V call is TRBV18, the J call TRBJ1-2; 7 nucleotides align to TRBD1. CDR1 and CDR2 (germline): KGHSH, LQKENI. V lost 6 bases to trimming and J lost 6 bases; unmatched junction nucleotides: 7. This CDR3 comprises 13 residues.

The chain links TRBV6-5 to TRBJ1-3, with a tentative D call TRBD1 (6 bases). The germline V gene encodes CDR1 MNHEY and CDR2 SVGAGI. The ends were cut back, 7 bases at V and 0 bases at J, with 13 bases in the middle. This CDR3 has 15 amino acids. CDR3 nucleotides: TGTGCCAGCAATCGACAGGCGCTCTCTGGAAACACCATATATTTT. It is translated as CASNRQALSGNTIYF.

The chain joins TRBV19 to TRBJ2-6, with D perhaps matching TRBD2 (6 bases). This CDR3 spans 16 amino acids. In germline, CDR1 is LNHDA, CDR2 SQIVND (reference sequence). V was clipped by 4 bases and J by 0 bases, with 10 bases between them. For the CDR3, the DNA is TGTGCCAGTAGTAGGAGGGTGCCCTCTGGGGCCAACGTCCTGACTTTC. Amino acids: CASSRRVPSGANVLTF.

This clone was detected once. The genes are TRBV5-1 and TRBJ1-1, with D unresolved. Per the germline V gene, CDR1 is SGHRS and CDR2 is YFSETQ. This CDR3 is 16 amino acids long. Deletions cut 5 bases from V and 0 bases from J, with 17 bases between. This CDR3 reads CASSLTRGTVNTEAFF. The CDR3 DNA reads as TGCGCCAGCAGTTTGACCCGTGGTACGGTGAACACTGAAGCTTTCTTT.

This clone appeared a single time. The chain is built from TRBV9 and TRBJ2-7; 9 bases are a match to TRBD2. V lost 0 bases to trimming and J lost 2 bases; unmatched junction nucleotides: 9. Germline V gene sequence: CDR1 SGDLS, CDR2 YYNGEE. The CDR3 loop spans 17 amino acids. The CDR3 is CASSVGGLAGLTYEQYF. The CDR3 nucleotides are TGTGCCAGCAGCGTAGGAGGGCTAGCGGGGCTCACCTACGAGCAGTACTTC.

This clone was seen only once. This sequence joins TRBV6-2 or TRBV6-3 and TRBJ1-2, with 7 bases that match TRBD1. Per the germline V gene, CDR1 is MNHEY and CDR2 is SVGEGT. The length of the CDR3 is 15 residues. After removal of 5 bases from V and 3 bases from J, the junction contained 9 bases not matched to a gene. The CDR3 is CASSTNRGPYYGYTF. DNA for the CDR3: TGTGCCAGCAGTACTAACAGGGGACCCTACTATGGCTACACCTTC.

The chain combines TRBV30 with TRBJ2-2, with D possibly TRBD1 on 6 matching bases. The CDR3 loop spans 13 amino acids. The germline gives CDR1 GTSNPN, CDR2 SVGIG (reference sequence). V was clipped by 8 bases and J by 4 bases, with 14 bases between them. The CDR3 DNA follows: TGTGCCCAACAGGGTCGGGCCACCGGGGAGCTGTTTTTT. This gives the protein CAQQGRATGELFF.

This chain connects TRBV9 to TRBJ1-2; 11 bases line up with TRBD1. CDR1 and CDR2 (germline): SGDLS, YYNGEE. V was pared by 5 bases and J by 4 bases, with 7 bases of the junction left unmatched. The CDR3 is 15 residues long. The CDR3: CASRPGQGEGYGYTF. The CDR3 DNA sequence: TGTGCCAGCAGACCGGGACAGGGGGAGGGCTATGGCTACACCTTC.

This rearrangement joins TRBV5-1 to TRBJ2-5, with 13 bases lining up with TRBD2. This CDR3 contains 17 residues. CDR1 is SGHRS and CDR2 is YFSETQ in the germline V gene. Trimming took 3 bases from V and 1 from J; bases not matched to a gene: 6. The CDR3 is CASSYTGLAGAQETQYF. CDR3 in DNA: TGCGCCAGCAGCTATACCGGACTAGCGGGGGCCCAAGAGACCCAGTACTTC.

The genes are TRBV2 and TRBJ1-4, with D tentatively TRBD1 (6 bases). This CDR3 is 14 amino acids long. CDR1 is SNHLY and CDR2 is FYNNEI in the germline V gene. V dropped 6 bases and J dropped 3 bases, with 11 bases sitting between them. The CDR3 spells CASSLGQPNEKLFF. The CDR3 bases are TGTGCCAGCAGCCTCGGACAGCCTAATGAAAAACTGTTTTTT. The full variable domain, with the rest looked up from reference TRBV2 and TRBJ1-4, is EPEVTQTPSHQVTQMGQEVILRCVPISNHLYFYWYRQILGQKVEFLVSFYNNEISEKSEIFDDQFSVERPDGSNFTLKIRSTKLEDSAMYFCASSLGQPNEKLFFGSGTQLSVL.

J is TRBJ2-1 and V is TRBV6-5; D uncertain. V was cut by 6 bases and J by 7 bases, with 16 bases left in between. This CDR3 spans 14 amino acids. Germline CDR1 and CDR2: MNHEY and SVGAGI. CDR3 in amino acids: CASRESDLRNEQFF. CDR3 DNA: TGTGCCAGCAGGGAGTCAGATTTGAGGAATGAGCAGTTCTTC.

The V and J genes are TRBV27 and TRBJ1-2; D perhaps matches TRBD1 (5 bases). Germline V lookup: CDR1 MNHEY, CDR2 SMNVEV (reference sequence). The CDR3 extends over 12 amino acids. Trimming removed 4 bases from V and 7 bases from J, with 10 bases in between. The CDR3 sequence: CASSSGLPGYTF. DNA of the CDR3: TGTGCCAGCAGTTCAGGGCTTCCTGGCTACACCTTC.